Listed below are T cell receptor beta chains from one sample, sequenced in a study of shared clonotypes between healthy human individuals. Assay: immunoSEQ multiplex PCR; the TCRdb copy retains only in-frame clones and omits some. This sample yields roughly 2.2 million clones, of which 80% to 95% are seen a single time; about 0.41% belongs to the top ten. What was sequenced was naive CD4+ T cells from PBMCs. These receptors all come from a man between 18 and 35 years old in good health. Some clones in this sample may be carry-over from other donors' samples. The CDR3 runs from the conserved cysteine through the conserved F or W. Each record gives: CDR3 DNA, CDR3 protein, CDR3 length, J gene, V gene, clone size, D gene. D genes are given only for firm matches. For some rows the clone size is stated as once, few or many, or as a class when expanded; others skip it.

DNA: TGTGCCAGCACTGTGGGAGTGGAGACCCAGTACTTC
CDR3: CASTVGVETQYF
length: 12
J: TRBJ2-5
V: TRBV5-5
size: NA
D: NA

DNA: TGTGCCAGCAGTTTATTAGGACAGGGGTTGTGGAACGAGCAGTACTTC
CDR3: CASSLLGQGLWNEQYF
length: 16
J: TRBJ2-7
V: TRBV28
size: NA
D: TRBD1

DNA: TGTGCCAGCAGTTTCCCTACAGGGGTTGGGGGTCAGCCCCAGCATTTT
CDR3: CASSFPTGVGGQPQHF
length: 16
J: TRBJ1-5
V: TRBV28
size: NA
D: TRBD1

DNA: TGTGCCAGCAGCCAAGGCCCCGGTGGGGCGGCTGAAGCTTTCTTT
CDR3: CASSQGPGGAAEAFF
length: 15
J: TRBJ1-1
V: TRBV4-2
size: NA
D: NA

DNA: TGTGCCAGCAGTGACTCCGGGGGCGGGGGACAGATCTATGGCTACACCTTC
CDR3: CASSDSGGGGQIYGYTF
length: 17
J: TRBJ1-2
V: TRBV6-4
size: NA
D: TRBD1

DNA: TGTGCCAGCAGTCTCCGACAGTCAACTAACTATGGCTACACCTTC
CDR3: CASSLRQSTNYGYTF
length: 15
J: TRBJ1-2
V: TRBV6-6
size: NA
D: NA

DNA: TGTGCCAGCAGCCGGGCGCCTAGCGGGTACAATGAGCAGTTCTTC
CDR3: CASSRAPSGYNEQFF
length: 15
J: TRBJ2-1
V: TRBV7-2
size: NA
D: TRBD2

DNA: TGCGCCAGCAGCCAAGAGGCCCCCGGCATTCAGTACTTC
CDR3: CASSQEAPGIQYF
length: 13
J: TRBJ2-4
V: TRBV4-1
size: NA
D: NA

DNA: TGTGCCAGCAGCCCAGACAGGAGTTCGAACACCGGGGAGCTGTTTTTT
CDR3: CASSPDRSSNTGELFF
length: 16
J: TRBJ2-2
V: TRBV7-9
size: NA
D: NA

DNA: TGTGCCAGTAAACGACAGGGGGCTCTGAGCAATCAGCCCCAGCATTTT
CDR3: CASKRQGALSNQPQHF
length: 16
J: TRBJ1-5
V: TRBV19
size: few
D: TRBD1

DNA: TGTGCCAGCAGCAAGGCGGGGACTGGAAACACCATATATTTT
CDR3: CASSKAGTGNTIYF
length: 14
J: TRBJ1-3
V: TRBV5-4
size: NA
D: NA

DNA: TGTGCCAGCAGCTTGGCAGCGGTCTCCTACAATGAGCAGTTCTTC
CDR3: CASSLAAVSYNEQFF
length: 15
J: TRBJ2-1
V: TRBV5-4
size: NA
D: NA

DNA: TGTGCCAGCAGCTTAGATGTCTATGGCTACACCTTC
CDR3: CASSLDVYGYTF
length: 12
J: TRBJ1-2
V: TRBV7-9
size: few
D: NA

DNA: TGTGCCACCAGCAGAGCAGGGGCGCAATTAGAGACCCAGTACTTC
CDR3: CATSRAGAQLETQYF
length: 15
J: TRBJ2-5
V: TRBV15
size: NA
D: NA

DNA: TGTGCCAGCAGCATCGATTTGGCCTACAATGAGCAGTTCTTC
CDR3: CASSIDLAYNEQFF
length: 14
J: TRBJ2-1
V: TRBV7-3
size: NA
D: NA